This is a list of T cell receptor beta chains from one sample in a study of T cells in Graves' hyperthyroidism and ophthalmopathy. TCRdb used MiXCR to reprocess the multiplex PCR reads, holding one entry per CDR3 protein. This sample carries some 460,000 distinct CDR3 sequences, 15% to 19% of them seen once, and the ten largest clones take just under 8%. Sequencing was done on a sample of blood. Source of these receptors: a woman under 30 with Graves' hyperthyroidism. CDR3s leave out the opening cysteine and the closing phenylalanine or tryptophan. Size is stated for part of the rows, as once, few or many counts, or as a class when the clone is expanded.

many | TRBV6-1 | ASSDPGQHYGYT
many | TRBV10-3 | AISESRGAGEKLF
NA | TRBV29-1 | SYVVGEGLGNEQF
few | TRBV20-1 | SARDSAGRGEQY
many | TRBV29-1 | SVQGTGLGNTIY
many | TRBV7-3 | ASSPGGPPREQF
few | TRBV24-1 | ATSDGLLGNEQF
NA | TRBV12-3/TRBV12-4 | ASTTTQGGEKLF
many | TRBV6-6 | ASSYSEQRDEQF
many | TRBV12-3/TRBV12-4 | ASTWGAGQPQH
NA | TRBV5-5 | ASSSRTGGYT
many | TRBV7-3 | ASSSTSGHTGELF
many | TRBV7-2 | ASSKGGQYEQY
NA | TRBV4-1 | ASSQGASGGYNEQF
many | TRBV11-3 | ASSFIGGTPYNEQF
few | TRBV7-3 | ASSLGAGPGNTIY
many | TRBV12-5 | ASGFFGNYGYT
few | TRBV4-1 | ASSPNLAGAPTGELF
many | TRBV9 | ASSVTGGSQETQY
many | TRBV5-6 | ASTGEAGGSDTQY
many | TRBV6-1 | ASSEGQGGSQPQH
many | TRBV5-5 | ASSLSSGGTGELF
NA | TRBV5-1 | ASRLRAGQPQH
few | TRBV7-9 | ASSSTDFYEQY